One sample yielded the 6 T cell receptor beta chains listed below, sequenced in a study of neurological immune-mediated disorders. TCRdb re-analysed the 5' RACE reads in MiXCR, keeping a single row per CDR3 protein. The data hold approximately 30,000 distinct CDR3 sequences, with 5% to 7.5% observed a single time. The sequenced sample consisted of PBMCs. The receptors stem from a woman in her fifties or sixties in good health.

This clonotype was observed many times. J is TRBJ2-7 and V is TRBV29-1; TRBD1 matches 8 bases. CDR1 is SQVTM, CDR2 ANQGSEA, per germline. The V and J ends lost 3 bases and 0 bases, in that order; junction bases with no gene match: 1. The CDR3 is 13 residues long. In DNA form, the CDR3 reads TGCAGCGTTGATGACAGGGGCTCCTACGAGCAGTACTTC. Translation: CSVDDRGSYEQYF.

This clonotype was seen ten or more times. The V gene is TRBV25-1, the J gene TRBJ2-4; 9 bases agree with TRBD1. There are 18 residues in the CDR3. V shed 6 bases and J 3 bases; nucleotides not matched to a gene: 15. Germline loops: CDR1 MGHDK, CDR2 SYGVNS. DNA for the CDR3: TGTGCCAGCAGAGGCGGGACAGGGCTTCTCCCGGGCAAAAACATTCAGTACTTC. Protein product: CASRGGTGLLPGKNIQYF.

This clonotype was seen repeatedly, ten times or more. The chain has TRBV12-3 or TRBV12-4 and TRBJ1-4, with 8 nucleotides matching TRBD1. CDR3 length: 14 residues. The ends lost 2 bases at V and 7 bases at J; junction bases unmatched: 3. For the CDR3, the DNA is TGTGCCAGCAGTTTACAGGGGGCGCTTGAAAAACTGTTTTTT. This codes for CASSLQGALEKLFF.

This clonotype showed up many times. The gene calls are TRBV20-1 and TRBJ1-5, with TRBD1 matching over 7 bases. V trimming: 5 bases; J trimming: 0 bases; junction bases outside the gene matches: 7. The CDR3 has 15 residues. CDR1 is DFQATT, CDR2 SNEGSKA, per germline (reference sequence). This CDR3 reads CSARGDSYSNQPQHF. The CDR3 DNA sequence: TGCAGTGCTCGGGGGGACAGCTATAGCAATCAGCCCCAGCATTTT.

This clonotype was recorded many times. The J gene is TRBJ1-5, the V gene TRBV10-3; 7 bases fit TRBD1. Germline V gene sequence: CDR1 ENHRY, CDR2 SYGVKD. The J segment lost 0 bases and the V segment lost 5 bases, leaving 4 bases of the junction unmatched. The CDR3 contains 15 residues. Here the CDR3 reads CAISYTGDSNQPQHF. CDR3 sequence (DNA): TGTGCCATCAGTTACACAGGGGATAGCAATCAGCCCCAGCATTTT.

This clonotype was found many times. The V and J genes are TRBV20-1 and TRBJ2-7; D remains ambiguous. Trimming cost V 6 bases and J 7 bases, with 16 bases left between them. The germline gives CDR1 DFQATT, CDR2 SNEGSKA (reference sequence). CDR3 length: 12 residues. DNA for the CDR3: TGCAGTGCCAGGCAGGTGTTGGGAGAGCAGTACTTC. Residues: CSARQVLGEQYF.